The rows below give T cell receptor beta chains drawn from one sample of a study of control samples from healthy donors and cancer patients. Sequencing was performed with immunoSEQ multiplex PCR; in TCRdb, only in-frame clones are kept and a portion is missing. The sample lists approximately 170,000 clones, about 93% seen once, with less than 0.75% in the top ten. Sequencing was performed on blood. Receptors were obtained from a woman aged 25 to 45 in good health. Each CDR3 is given with its conserved first and last residue. A D gene is named only where the DNA matches it firmly. Rows may omit the clone size; those that give it use once, few, many or a size class.

d_call: TRBD2; clone_size: -; v_call: TRBV10-3; cdr3_length: 18; j_call: TRBJ2-6; cdr3_aa: CAIKNGGLAGAGANVLTF; cdr3_nt: TGTGCCATCAAAAATGGGGGACTAGCGGGAGCTGGGGCCAACGTCCTGACTTTC
d_call: TRBD2; clone_size: -; v_call: TRBV9; cdr3_length: 16; j_call: TRBJ2-1; cdr3_aa: CASSVGSLAGRAEQFF; cdr3_nt: TGTGCCAGCAGCGTAGGGTCCCTAGCGGGAAGGGCTGAGCAGTTCTTC
d_call: -; clone_size: -; v_call: TRBV6-5; cdr3_length: 13; j_call: TRBJ1-2; cdr3_aa: CASSRPDNYGYTF; cdr3_nt: TGTGCCAGCAGTCGACCGGATAACTATGGCTACACCTTC
d_call: -; clone_size: -; v_call: TRBV24-1; cdr3_length: 16; j_call: TRBJ2-3; cdr3_aa: CATSDPGGTGGDTQYF; cdr3_nt: TGTGCCACCAGTGACCCGGGGGGTACAGGGGGAGATACGCAGTATTTT
d_call: -; clone_size: -; v_call: TRBV28; cdr3_length: 16; j_call: TRBJ2-1; cdr3_aa: CASSLFETGLYNEQFF; cdr3_nt: TGTGCCAGCAGTTTATTTGAGACAGGCCTATACAATGAGCAGTTCTTC
d_call: -; clone_size: -; v_call: TRBV18; cdr3_length: 12; j_call: TRBJ1-6; cdr3_aa: CASSPPGSPLHF; cdr3_nt: TGTGCCAGCTCACCGCCGGGGTCACCCCTCCACTTT
d_call: TRBD1; clone_size: -; v_call: TRBV9; cdr3_length: 15; j_call: TRBJ2-7; cdr3_aa: CASSHGQEKVHEQYF; cdr3_nt: TGTGCCAGCAGCCATGGACAGGAAAAGGTACACGAGCAGTACTTC
d_call: -; clone_size: few; v_call: TRBV6-6; cdr3_length: 17; j_call: TRBJ1-6; cdr3_aa: CASSLRTGGSYNSPLHF; cdr3_nt: TGTGCCAGCAGTCTCAGGACCGGGGGCTCCTATAATTCACCCCTCCACTTT
d_call: -; clone_size: -; v_call: TRBV9; cdr3_length: 14; j_call: TRBJ2-3; cdr3_aa: CASSVVGAQDTQYF; cdr3_nt: TGTGCCAGCAGCGTAGTTGGGGCTCAAGATACGCAGTATTTT
d_call: -; clone_size: -; v_call: TRBV4-2; cdr3_length: 17; j_call: TRBJ1-1; cdr3_aa: CASSQDIRGNMRTEAFF; cdr3_nt: TGTGCCAGCAGCCAAGATATCAGAGGAAATATGAGGACTGAAGCTTTCTTT
d_call: TRBD2; clone_size: -; v_call: TRBV2; cdr3_length: 16; j_call: TRBJ2-3; cdr3_aa: CASSERGGGITDTQYF; cdr3_nt: TGTGCCAGCAGTGAACGGGGGGGAGGGATCACAGATACGCAGTATTTT
d_call: -; clone_size: -; v_call: TRBV4-2; cdr3_length: 17; j_call: TRBJ2-4; cdr3_aa: CASSQVPQDGAKNIQYF; cdr3_nt: TGTGCCAGCAGCCAAGTTCCGCAAGACGGGGCCAAAAACATTCAGTACTTC
d_call: TRBD2; clone_size: -; v_call: TRBV3-1/TRBV3-2; cdr3_length: 15; j_call: TRBJ2-1; cdr3_aa: CASSQTGTSINEQFF; cdr3_nt: TGTGCCAGCAGCCAAACCGGGACTAGCATCAATGAGCAGTTCTTC
d_call: TRBD2; clone_size: -; v_call: TRBV3-1/TRBV3-2; cdr3_length: 16; j_call: TRBJ2-1; cdr3_aa: CASSHEPSGRGNEQFF; cdr3_nt: TGTGCCAGCAGCCACGAACCTAGCGGGAGAGGCAATGAGCAGTTCTTC
d_call: TRBD1; clone_size: -; v_call: TRBV7-9; cdr3_length: 16; j_call: TRBJ2-4; cdr3_aa: CASSSLQGAAKNIQYF; cdr3_nt: TGTGCCAGCAGCTCACTCCAGGGGGCTGCCAAAAACATTCAGTACTTC
d_call: -; clone_size: -; v_call: TRBV4-1; cdr3_length: 17; j_call: TRBJ1-6; cdr3_aa: CASSQDPHRVRRSPLHF; cdr3_nt: TGCGCCAGCAGCCAGGACCCCCACAGGGTGAGGCGGTCACCCCTCCACTTT
d_call: -; clone_size: -; v_call: TRBV3-1/TRBV3-2; cdr3_length: 16; j_call: TRBJ1-5; cdr3_aa: CASSQEGTRHNQPQHF; cdr3_nt: TGTGCCAGCAGCCAAGAAGGGACGCGTCACAATCAGCCCCAGCATTTT
d_call: -; clone_size: -; v_call: TRBV3-1/TRBV3-2; cdr3_length: 14; j_call: TRBJ1-5; cdr3_aa: CASSGEVSGQPQHF; cdr3_nt: TGTGCCAGCAGTGGGGAGGTTTCGGGGCAGCCCCAGCATTTT
d_call: -; clone_size: -; v_call: TRBV7-6; cdr3_length: 14; j_call: TRBJ2-7; cdr3_aa: CASSFGTSEREQYF; cdr3_nt: TGTGCCAGCAGCTTTGGGACTTCGGAGAGAGAGCAGTACTTC
d_call: TRBD2; clone_size: -; v_call: TRBV28; cdr3_length: 14; j_call: TRBJ2-7; cdr3_aa: CASRDSGRGYEQYF; cdr3_nt: TGTGCCAGCAGAGATAGCGGGAGGGGCTACGAGCAGTACTTC
d_call: -; clone_size: -; v_call: TRBV6-5; cdr3_length: 14; j_call: TRBJ1-3; cdr3_aa: CASRPKRWGDNIYF; cdr3_nt: TGTGCCAGCAGACCCAAGAGGTGGGGGGACAACATATATTTT
d_call: -; clone_size: -; v_call: TRBV5-6; cdr3_length: 13; j_call: TRBJ1-6; cdr3_aa: CASSGAGASPLHF; cdr3_nt: TGTGCCAGCAGCGGGGCCGGCGCCTCACCCCTCCACTTT
d_call: -; clone_size: once; v_call: TRBV30; cdr3_length: 12; j_call: TRBJ2-2; cdr3_aa: CAWRRGARELFF; cdr3_nt: TGTGCCTGGAGGAGGGGGGCGCGGGAGCTGTTTTTT
d_call: -; clone_size: few; v_call: TRBV5-4; cdr3_length: 14; j_call: TRBJ2-7; cdr3_aa: CASSPSRDNYEQYF; cdr3_nt: TGTGCCAGCAGTCCATCCCGGGACAACTACGAGCAGTACTTC
d_call: TRBD2; clone_size: -; v_call: TRBV27; cdr3_length: 15; j_call: TRBJ2-1; cdr3_aa: CASSLAGVGYNEQFF; cdr3_nt: TGTGCCAGCAGTTTAGCGGGAGTCGGGTACAATGAGCAGTTCTTC
d_call: -; clone_size: -; v_call: TRBV3-1/TRBV3-2; cdr3_length: 15; j_call: TRBJ2-2; cdr3_aa: CASSQWDSNTGELFF; cdr3_nt: TGTGCCAGCAGCCAGTGGGATTCGAACACCGGGGAGCTGTTTTTT
d_call: TRBD2; clone_size: once; v_call: TRBV4-1; cdr3_length: 13; j_call: TRBJ2-7; cdr3_aa: CASSQGLAGKQYF; cdr3_nt: TGCGCCAGCAGCCAAGGACTAGCGGGAAAGCAGTACTTC
d_call: -; clone_size: -; v_call: TRBV6-5; cdr3_length: 14; j_call: TRBJ1-2; cdr3_aa: CASSSQTSSKRVTF; cdr3_nt: TGTGCCAGCAGTTCCCAGACGTCATCGAAGAGGGTCACCTTC
d_call: -; clone_size: -; v_call: TRBV6-5; cdr3_length: 14; j_call: TRBJ2-6; cdr3_aa: CATGDVSGANVLTF; cdr3_nt: TGTGCCACGGGGGACGTCTCTGGGGCCAACGTCCTGACTTTC
d_call: TRBD2; clone_size: -; v_call: TRBV14; cdr3_length: 15; j_call: TRBJ2-1; cdr3_aa: CASSHYGRALREQFF; cdr3_nt: TGTGCCAGCAGCCATTACGGGAGGGCCCTCAGGGAGCAGTTCTTC
d_call: -; clone_size: -; v_call: TRBV7-9; cdr3_length: 15; j_call: TRBJ1-1; cdr3_aa: CASSLVAGTNTEAFF; cdr3_nt: TGTGCCAGCAGCTTAGTAGCAGGGACTAACACTGAAGCTTTCTTT
d_call: -; clone_size: -; v_call: TRBV12-3/TRBV12-4; cdr3_length: 12; j_call: TRBJ2-1; cdr3_aa: CASSLRRNEQFF; cdr3_nt: TGTGCCAGCAGTTTAAGGCGCAATGAGCAGTTCTTC
d_call: TRBD2; clone_size: -; v_call: TRBV13; cdr3_length: 18; j_call: TRBJ2-3; cdr3_aa: CASSLGNSGRAPTDTQYF; cdr3_nt: TGTGCCAGCAGCTTAGGCAATAGCGGGCGTGCCCCCACAGATACGCAGTATTTT
d_call: TRBD1; clone_size: -; v_call: TRBV19; cdr3_length: 15; j_call: TRBJ1-2; cdr3_aa: CASSPIPTGGYGYTF; cdr3_nt: TGTGCCAGTAGTCCAATCCCGACAGGGGGCTATGGCTACACCTTC
d_call: -; clone_size: -; v_call: TRBV5-4; cdr3_length: 14; j_call: TRBJ1-3; cdr3_aa: CASSLAGIRDTIYF; cdr3_nt: TGTGCCAGCAGCTTGGCCGGGATCCGAGACACCATATATTTT
d_call: -; clone_size: -; v_call: TRBV28; cdr3_length: 13; j_call: TRBJ1-2; cdr3_aa: CASSTGTSYGYTF; cdr3_nt: TGTGCCAGCAGCACCGGGACTTCGTATGGCTACACCTTC
d_call: -; clone_size: once; v_call: TRBV9; cdr3_length: 15; j_call: TRBJ1-1; cdr3_aa: CASSVGFVMNTEAFF; cdr3_nt: TGTGCCAGCAGCGTAGGTTTCGTCATGAACACTGAAGCTTTCTTT
d_call: -; clone_size: -; v_call: TRBV28; cdr3_length: 14; j_call: TRBJ2-2; cdr3_aa: CASGRDALTGELFF; cdr3_nt: TGTGCCAGCGGACGGGACGCTTTGACCGGGGAGCTGTTTTTT
d_call: -; clone_size: -; v_call: TRBV29-1; cdr3_length: 14; j_call: TRBJ2-7; cdr3_aa: CSVESGDGTYEQYF; cdr3_nt: TGCAGCGTTGAGTCGGGTGATGGGACCTACGAGCAGTACTTC
d_call: -; clone_size: -; v_call: TRBV28; cdr3_length: 15; j_call: TRBJ1-1; cdr3_aa: CASSPWGHQNTEAFF; cdr3_nt: TGTGCCAGCAGCCCGTGGGGACACCAGAACACTGAAGCTTTCTTT
d_call: TRBD2; clone_size: -; v_call: TRBV24-1; cdr3_length: 15; j_call: TRBJ2-5; cdr3_aa: CATSQTSSRQETQYF; cdr3_nt: TGTGCCACCAGCCAGACTAGCTCTCGACAAGAGACCCAGTACTTC
d_call: -; clone_size: -; v_call: TRBV5-1; cdr3_length: 14; j_call: TRBJ2-5; cdr3_aa: CASSLGRGKGTQYF; cdr3_nt: TGCGCCAGCAGCTTGGGCAGGGGTAAAGGGACCCAGTACTTC
d_call: -; clone_size: once; v_call: TRBV6-5; cdr3_length: 11; j_call: TRBJ2-4; cdr3_aa: CASSYMYIQYF; cdr3_nt: TGTGCCAGCAGTTACATGTACATTCAGTACTTC
d_call: TRBD2; clone_size: -; v_call: TRBV6-5; cdr3_length: 15; j_call: TRBJ2-1; cdr3_aa: CASSSGTSGRNEQFF; cdr3_nt: TGTGCCAGCAGTTCCGGGACTAGCGGGAGAAATGAGCAGTTCTTC
d_call: -; clone_size: -; v_call: TRBV7-9; cdr3_length: 14; j_call: TRBJ2-5; cdr3_aa: CASSLAGHMGTQYF; cdr3_nt: TGTGCCAGCAGCTTAGCGGGACATATGGGGACCCAGTACTTC
d_call: TRBD1; clone_size: -; v_call: TRBV5-1; cdr3_length: 16; j_call: TRBJ2-3; cdr3_aa: CASSLGTGGRTDTQYF; cdr3_nt: TGCGCCAGCAGCTTGGGGACAGGGGGCCGGACAGATACGCAGTATTTT
d_call: -; clone_size: -; v_call: TRBV19; cdr3_length: 15; j_call: TRBJ1-5; cdr3_aa: CASSILMDRNQPQHF; cdr3_nt: TGTGCCAGTAGTATATTGATGGACCGAAATCAGCCCCAGCATTTT
d_call: -; clone_size: once; v_call: TRBV19; cdr3_length: 15; j_call: TRBJ1-1; cdr3_aa: CASSIDGDLNTEAFF; cdr3_nt: TGTGCCAGTAGTATAGATGGAGATCTGAACACTGAAGCTTTCTTT
d_call: -; clone_size: few; v_call: TRBV9; cdr3_length: 14; j_call: TRBJ2-7; cdr3_aa: CASQGSDSRGEQYF; cdr3_nt: TGTGCCAGCCAGGGTAGCGACTCGAGGGGCGAGCAGTACTTC
d_call: TRBD1; clone_size: -; v_call: TRBV4-2; cdr3_length: 14; j_call: TRBJ2-2; cdr3_aa: CASSQVAGGRELFF; cdr3_nt: TGTGCCAGCAGCCAAGTCGCAGGGGGACGGGAGCTGTTTTTT
d_call: -; clone_size: -; v_call: TRBV15; cdr3_length: 14; j_call: TRBJ1-4; cdr3_aa: CATSRGDVNEKLFF; cdr3_nt: TGTGCCACCAGCAGGGGAGACGTGAATGAAAAACTGTTTTTT
d_call: -; clone_size: -; v_call: TRBV20-1; cdr3_length: 12; j_call: TRBJ2-1; cdr3_aa: CSASPRGNEQFF; cdr3_nt: TGCAGTGCTAGTCCTAGGGGCAATGAGCAGTTCTTC
d_call: TRBD1; clone_size: -; v_call: TRBV28; cdr3_length: 13; j_call: TRBJ1-1; cdr3_aa: CASRTGGLTEAFF; cdr3_nt: TGTGCCAGTCGGACAGGAGGGTTGACTGAAGCTTTCTTT
d_call: TRBD2; clone_size: -; v_call: TRBV11-1; cdr3_length: 16; j_call: TRBJ2-3; cdr3_aa: CASSRFSGSSTDTQYF; cdr3_nt: TGTGCCAGCAGCAGATTTAGCGGGAGTAGCACAGATACGCAGTATTTT
d_call: -; clone_size: -; v_call: TRBV7-2; cdr3_length: 16; j_call: TRBJ2-1; cdr3_aa: CASSVNAGLLYNEQFF; cdr3_nt: TGTGCCAGCAGCGTTAATGCGGGACTGCTGTACAATGAGCAGTTCTTC